The sequence of this T cell receptor beta chain was determined in a study of cytomegalovirus exposure and HLA in healthy donors. V dropped 6 bases and J dropped 6; count of bases not matched to a gene: 11. This CDR3 is 15 amino acids long. The V gene's germline CDR1 is SGDLS and CDR2 YYNGEE. This clone was seen a handful of times. Produced via immunoSEQ multiplex PCR; TCRdb's table is partial and in-frame only. The sample carries more than 100,000 clones, about 88% recorded once. This chain joins TRBV9 and TRBJ2-7, with 11 bases lining up with TRBD2. The material sequenced was PBMCs. This receptor was identified in a man in his thirties or forties in good health and CMV-seronegative. The CDR3 DNA is TGTGCCAGCACCGGAACCGGGACTAGCGGAAGCGAGCAGTACTTC. Its protein product is CASTGTGTSGSEQYF.